The present T cell receptor (beta chain) was sequenced within a study of blood T cells in healthy people across ages. The second PCR ran roughly 7 to 12 cycles with a sample-barcoded 5' primer and J-beta primers. TCRdb ran MiXCR on the 5' RACE reads and lists one entry per CDR3 protein. This table has 790,000 or so distinct CDR3 sequences, 46% appearing once. This clonotype was observed a few times. The sample taken for sequencing was blood. This receptor was obtained from a man older than 75 in good health.

Written as DNA, the CDR3 is TGTGCCAGCAGCTTATCTAGCGGGGCCCAGAGTGGTGAGCAGTTCTTC. It specifies CASSLSSGAQSGEQFF. The V and J genes are TRBV7-2 and TRBJ2-1; 9 nucleotides line up with TRBD2. J was trimmed by 9 bases and V by 2 bases; bases with no gene match: 11. The length of the CDR3 is 16 residues. Germline CDR1 and CDR2: SGHTA and FQGNSA.